This entry lists 15 T cell receptor beta chains sequenced from one sample in a study of identical twins. TCRdb independently ran MiXCR on the 5' RACE reads; one entry per CDR3 protein. The data show 1.5 million to 2 million distinct CDR3 sequences, about 30% seen once. What was sequenced was cord blood. Receptors were obtained from a newborn girl in good health.

Here the CDR3 DNA reads TGCAGTGCCCAATGGGGGGCGCGAAGCAATCAGCCCCAGCATTTT. Residues: CSAQWGARSNQPQHF. The chain recombines TRBV20-1 with TRBJ1-5; D may be TRBD1 (6 bases). The germline V gene has CDR1 DFQATT and CDR2 SNEGSKA (reference sequence). CDR3 length: 15 amino acids. Trimming cost V 6 bases and J 1 base, with 16 bases left between them.

This clonotype has only a few counts. The chain has TRBV11-3 and TRBJ2-1; perhaps TRBD2 as D (5 bases). Trimming stripped 3 bases from V and 6 bases from J, with 12 bases between. Germline V lookup: CDR1 SGHNT, CDR2 YENEEA. The CDR3 covers 14 residues. CDR3 DNA: TGTGCCAGCAGCTTTGTTGCTAGCTCCAATGAGCAGTTCTTC. Its translation: CASSFVASSNEQFF.

This sequence joins TRBV15 and TRBJ2-4; 7 bases are shared with TRBD1. The DNA end favors TRBJ2-5, so the J call may be wrong. The CDR3 is 14 amino acids. The germline CDR1 and CDR2 sequences are LNHNV and YYDKDF (reference sequence). CDR3 DNA: TGTGCCACCAACCCGGCAGGGGGAACAGAGACCCAGTACTTC. Its protein is CATNPAGGTETQYF.

Turning to this clonotype: Possible read error: a much larger clone is one base away. The CDR3 loop reads CASSLDGSGRNGQFF. DNA of the CDR3: TGTGCCAGCAGCTTAGATGGTAGCGGGAGAAATGGGCAGTTCTTC. This rearrangement joins TRBV7-2 to TRBJ2-1; 9 positions agree with TRBD2. Germline CDR1 SGHTA, CDR2 FQGNSA. The CDR3 has 15 amino acids.

This rearrangement joins TRBV4-1 to TRBJ1-1, with a possible D match to TRBD1 (5 bases). V gave up 4 bases and J gave up 5 bases, with 17 bases separating them. Germline CDR1 MGHRA, CDR2 YSYEKL. The CDR3 is 15 amino acids. CDR3 residues: CASSPTGAQGTEAFF. Written as DNA, the CDR3 is TGCGCCAGCAGCCCCACGGGTGCCCAGGGTACTGAAGCTTTCTTT.

The rearrangement joins TRBV28 to TRBJ1-5; D gene uncertain. The CDR3 is made up of 13 amino acids. V dropped 5 bases and J dropped 2 bases, with 7 bases sitting between them. Germline V gene data show CDR1 as MDHEN and CDR2 as SYDVKM. CDR3 loop: CASSMDRNQPQHF. CDR3 coding DNA: TGTGCCAGCAGTATGGACCGCAATCAGCCCCAGCATTTT.

The chain uses TRBV2 and TRBJ1-5; D gene uncertain. Between the trimmed V and J ends, which lost 7 bases and 3 bases, there was a span of 10 bases. CDR3 length equals 13 residues. Germline CDR1 is SNHLY and CDR2 is FYNNEI. Written as DNA, the CDR3 is TGTGCCAGCAACGGGCTTGTCAATCAGCCCCAGCATTTT. Protein sequence: CASNGLVNQPQHF. The complete variable domain, with remaining parts taken from reference TRBV2 and TRBJ1-5, reads EPEVTQTPSHQVTQMGQEVILRCVPISNHLYFYWYRQILGQKVEFLVSFYNNEISEKSEIFDDQFSVERPDGSNFTLKIRSTKLEDSAMYFCASNGLVNQPQHFGDGTRLSIL.

This sequence joins TRBV4-2 and TRBJ2-3; 9 nucleotides match TRBD2. Germline assignment: CDR1 LGHNA and CDR2 YNFKEQ. CDR3 length: 18 residues. With V trimmed by 1 base and J by 3 bases, 11 bases remained unmatched. CDR3 region: CASSQGGDAGGPTDTQYF. The CDR3 nucleotides are TGTGCCAGCAGCCAAGGGGGTGATGCGGGGGGGCCAACAGATACGCAGTATTTT.

This clonotype was found a few times. The chain is built from TRBV3-1 and TRBJ2-2; 8 bases align to TRBD2. Germline CDR1 and CDR2: LGHDT and YNNKEL (reference sequence). The CDR3 runs to 17 residues. V shed 4 bases and J 6 bases; nucleotides not matched to a gene: 13. The CDR3 region is CASSLAFGLALSGELFF. The CDR3 bases are TGTGCCAGCAGCCTCGCCTTCGGACTAGCTTTATCCGGGGAGCTGTTTTTT.

The chain uses TRBV11-2 and TRBJ1-1; 11 bases map to TRBD1. From germline, CDR1 is SGHAT and CDR2 FQNNGV. The CDR3 has 16 amino acids. V shed 6 bases and J 1 base; nucleotides not matched to a gene: 7. In nucleotides, the CDR3 is TGTGCCAGCAGGGCCGGACAGGGGGCTAGGAACACTGAAGCTTTCTTT. Translating it yields CASRAGQGARNTEAFF. The whole variable domain, remainder taken from reference TRBV11-2 and TRBJ1-1, is EAGVAQSPRYKIIEKRQSVAFWCNPISGHATLYWYQQILGQGPKLLIQFQNNGVVDDSQLPKDRFSAERLKGVDSTLKIQPAKLEDSAVYLCASRAGQGARNTEAFFGQGTRLTVV.

This clonotype was observed a few times. The V and J genes are TRBV27 and TRBJ2-2, with 8 bases identical to TRBD1. Germline V gives CDR1 MNHEY, CDR2 SMNVEV (reference sequence). V trimming: 8 bases; J trimming: 1 base; junction bases outside the gene matches: 9. The CDR3 runs to 16 residues. The CDR3 region has the DNA TGTGCCAGCGGGCAGCGACAGGGGAGGAACACCGGGGAGCTGTTTTTT. Its protein product is CASGQRQGRNTGELFF.

The chain uses TRBV4-1 and TRBJ2-7; 8 nucleotides match TRBD2. The germline gives CDR1 MGHRA, CDR2 YSYEKL. The CDR3 is 16 amino acids. J lost 7 bases, V lost 2 bases, and 13 bases had no gene match. This CDR3 is CASSQIKRERGNEQYF. In DNA, the CDR3 is TGCGCCAGCAGCCAAATAAAGCGGGAGAGAGGCAATGAGCAGTACTTC.

The chain has TRBV29-1 and TRBJ2-7; D call uncertain. With 0 bases removed from V and 7 bases from J, the gap between germline ends came to 13 bases. Germline-derived CDR1 and CDR2 are SQVTM and ANQGSEA. CDR3 length: 13 residues. This CDR3 is CSVEEILSNEQYF. The DNA for the CDR3 is TGCAGCGTTGAAGAGATCCTATCCAATGAGCAGTACTTC.

This clonotype has a count of ten or more. The V call is TRBV7-2, the J call TRBJ2-3; D is undetermined. The germline V gene has CDR1 SGHTA and CDR2 FQGNSA. CDR3 length: 13 residues. V was clipped by 5 bases and J by 4 bases, with 10 bases between them. The DNA for the CDR3 is TGTGCCAGCAGCCTTGTAGTGGCAGATACGCAGTATTTT. Encoded protein: CASSLVVADTQYF.

The chain is built from TRBV10-3 and TRBJ2-7, with 8 bases that match TRBD1. V lost 3 bases to trimming and J lost 0 bases; unmatched junction nucleotides: 10. This CDR3 contains 17 residues. Germline V lookup: CDR1 ENHRY, CDR2 SYGVKD. The CDR3, as DNA: TGTGCCATCAGTGACGCGAAGAGACAGGGGCCCTCCTACGAGCAGTACTTC. As protein: CAISDAKRQGPSYEQYF.